The 25 T cell receptor beta chains given below trace back to one sample, sequenced in a study of T cells in localized non-small cell lung cancer. The repertoire was sequenced with immunoSEQ multiplex PCR; TCRdb's copy has only in-frame clones and lacks some. The table records tens of thousands of clones, approximately 90% of them present only once. Sample: peripheral blood, taken before any cancer treatment. Every receptor here comes from a man between 40 and 70 years old with stage I squamous cell lung carcinoma.

The chain couples TRBV19 to TRBJ2-1; 8 bases map to TRBD2. Per germline, CDR1 LNHDA and CDR2 SQIVND (reference sequence). J lost 0 bases, V lost 2 bases, and 3 bases had no gene match. This CDR3 comprises 16 residues. The CDR3 region is CASSIKRGSSYNEQFF. The CDR3 region has the DNA TGTGCCAGTAGTATAAAGCGGGGGAGCTCCTACAATGAGCAGTTCTTC.

The chain uses TRBV19 and TRBJ2-2, with 7 bases matching TRBD1. V was pared by 1 base and J by 7 bases, with 6 bases of the junction left unmatched. Germline values: CDR1 LNHDA, CDR2 SQIVND (reference sequence). The CDR3 consists of 15 residues. The CDR3 is CASSIGRPGGGELFF. As DNA, the CDR3 is TGTGCCAGTAGTATAGGACGACCAGGGGGCGGGGAGCTGTTTTTT.

This clone was detected once. CDR3 nucleotide sequence: TGTGCCAGTAGTATCAACGGATACAATGAGCAGTTCTTC. It specifies CASSINGYNEQFF. J is TRBJ2-1 and V is TRBV19; D is unresolved. V lost 3 bases to trimming and J lost 4 bases, with 7 bases between them. Germline CDR1 and CDR2: LNHDA and SQIVND (reference sequence). The CDR3 has 13 amino acids.

The V and J genes are TRBV19 and TRBJ2-1; a possible D gene is TRBD2 (6 bases). The germline gives CDR1 LNHDA, CDR2 SQIVND (reference sequence). The ends were cut back, 1 base at V and 2 bases at J, with 6 bases in the middle. The CDR3 contains 14 residues. Here the CDR3 DNA reads TGTGCCAGTAGTATAGCGGGGGCCTACAATGAGCAGTTCTTC. Protein: CASSIAGAYNEQFF.

V is TRBV6-5 and J is TRBJ1-1, with D tentatively TRBD1 (6 bases). This CDR3 has 13 amino acids. Trimming took off 6 bases at V and 2 bases at J, with 10 bases between the two ends. CDR1 and CDR2 (germline): MNHEY, SVGAGI. The CDR3 here is CASRDRYNTEAFF. The CDR3 DNA sequence: TGTGCCAGCAGGGACAGATACAACACTGAAGCTTTCTTT.

The chain links TRBV28 to TRBJ1-2, with D maybe TRBD1 (5 bases). CDR1 is MDHEN, CDR2 SYDVKM, per germline. The CDR3 loop spans 13 amino acids. V lost 3 bases to trimming and J lost 2 bases, with 7 bases between them. In DNA, the CDR3 is TGTGCCAGCAGTTTCGAGGGGAACTATGGCTACACCTTC. It translates to CASSFEGNYGYTF.

This clone was recorded only once. The genes are TRBV9 and TRBJ1-5; 7 bases line up with TRBD1. The V segment lost 2 bases and the J segment 9 bases; nucleotides outside the gene matches: 5. The CDR3 runs 13 residues. Looked up from germline, CDR1 is SGDLS and CDR2 is YYNGEE. The CDR3 spells CASSVTGDGPQHF. The DNA of the CDR3 is TGTGCCAGCAGCGTCACAGGGGATGGGCCCCAGCATTTT.

In its sample, this clone was seen a few times. The V and J genes are TRBV15 and TRBJ2-1; D gene ambiguous. This CDR3 is 14 amino acids long. Looked up from germline, CDR1 is LNHNV and CDR2 is YYDKDF (reference sequence). Trimming removed 0 bases at V and 4 bases at J, with 7 bases between. The CDR3 here is CATSRDARYNEQFF. Here the CDR3 DNA reads TGTGCCACCAGCAGAGACGCTAGATACAATGAGCAGTTCTTC.

The V and J genes are TRBV7-9 and TRBJ2-6, with D possibly matching TRBD1 (6 bases). Between the trimmed V and J ends, which lost 0 bases and 3 bases, there was a span of 9 bases. In germline, CDR1 is SEHNR, CDR2 FQNEAQ (reference sequence). This CDR3 is 16 amino acids long. The DNA of the CDR3 is TGTGCCAGCAGCTTAGCGGGGGCTAATGGGGCCAACGTCCTGACTTTC. Protein product: CASSLAGANGANVLTF. Combining the CDR3 with reference TRBV7-9 and TRBJ2-6 gives the whole variable domain DTGVSQNPRHKITKRGQNVTFRCDPISEHNRLYWYRQTLGQGPEFLTYFQNEAQLEKSRLLSDRFSAERPKGSFSTLEIQRTEQGDSAMYLCASSLAGANGANVLTFGAGSRLTVL.

V usage is TRBV11-2 and J usage is TRBJ1-5; D might be TRBD1 (6 bases). Germline CDR1 SGHAT, CDR2 FQNNGV. CDR3 length: 16 residues. V lost 1 base and J lost 8, with 18 bases in between. In DNA form, the CDR3 reads TGTGCCAGCAGCTTAGGGACAATTACAGGGTCGGAGCCCCAGCATTTT. It codes for CASSLGTITGSEPQHF.

The rearrangement links TRBV18 to TRBJ1-3, with no clear D. The V end was cut by 3 bases, the J end by 2 bases, with 11 bases between. The CDR3 length is 15 residues. Per the germline V gene, CDR1 is KGHSH and CDR2 is LQKENI. The CDR3 nucleotides read TGTGCCAGCTCACCGGGCGCCTCGGCTGGAAACACCATATATTTT. Encoded protein: CASSPGASAGNTIYF.

CDR3 nucleotides: TGTGCCAGCAGCCCCCGGACTAGCGGACTCACAGATACGCAGTATTTT. Residues: CASSPRTSGLTDTQYF. V and J are TRBV11-1 and TRBJ2-3; 10 bases map to TRBD2. The germline V gene has CDR1 SGHAT and CDR2 FQDESV (reference sequence). This CDR3 is 16 amino acids long. The V and J ends lost 5 bases and 2 bases, in that order; junction bases with no gene match: 7.

The CDR3 DNA sequence: TGTGCCAGCAGCTTGCCTCGGGCGACAGGGGGCTTGCAGTACTTC. Protein sequence: CASSLPRATGGLQYF. The J gene is TRBJ2-7, the V gene TRBV11-2; 10 nucleotides align to TRBD1. The CDR3 covers 15 residues. Germline trimming cut 3 bases from V and 9 bases from J; bases unmatched to any gene: 11. Germline V gene lookup returns CDR1 SGHAT and CDR2 FQNNGV.

The chain carries TRBV30 and TRBJ2-5, with D possibly being TRBD2 (5 bases). V was trimmed by 7 bases and J by 2 bases, leaving 14 bases between them. Per germline, CDR1 GTSNPN and CDR2 SVGIG (reference sequence). The length of the CDR3 is 13 residues. CDR3 sequence reads: CAYQPGTQETQYF. The CDR3 nucleotides are TGTGCCTACCAACCGGGAACTCAAGAGACCCAGTACTTC.

This chain links TRBV9 with TRBJ2-5; 10 bases map to TRBD2. V lost 4 bases and J lost 4; bases outside the gene matches: 10. Germline lookup yields CDR1 SGDLS and CDR2 YYNGEE. The CDR3 spans 16 residues. CDR3 residues: CASSLRTSGALETQYF. In DNA, the CDR3 is TGTGCCAGCAGCCTTAGGACTAGCGGAGCCCTAGAGACCCAGTACTTC.

J is TRBJ2-7 and V is TRBV11-2, with D perhaps matching TRBD1 or TRBD2 (5 bases each). The V gene lost 7 bases and the J gene lost 2 bases, with 15 bases spanning the gap. This CDR3 spans 14 amino acids. The V gene's germline CDR1 is SGHAT and CDR2 FQNNGV. As DNA, the CDR3 is TGTGCCAGCACCTCTAGGGGAGTTCCCTACGAGCAGTACTTC. Residues: CASTSRGVPYEQYF.

The chain has TRBV30 and TRBJ2-3; 10 nucleotides agree with TRBD2. The V and J ends lost 4 bases and 2 bases, in that order; junction bases with no gene match: 3. Germline assignment: CDR1 GTSNPN and CDR2 SVGIG (reference sequence). This CDR3 region has 14 residues. CDR3 nucleotide sequence: TGTGCCTGGACCGGGACTAGCGTCACAGATACGCAGTATTTT. Protein product: CAWTGTSVTDTQYF.

In this sample, this clone turned up once. The chain combines TRBV28 with TRBJ2-3; 7 bases are a match to TRBD1. V gave up 4 bases and J gave up 5 bases; unmatched junction bases: 12. Germline V gene data show CDR1 as MDHEN and CDR2 as SYDVKM. The CDR3 contains 16 residues. The CDR3 here is CASSSLQGVWGDTQYF. The CDR3 nucleotides are TGTGCCAGCAGTTCCCTCCAGGGGGTCTGGGGAGATACGCAGTATTTT.

The CDR3: CASMEGTGQPQHF. In DNA form, the CDR3 reads TGTGCCAGCATGGAGGGCACGGGGCAGCCCCAGCATTTT. The V gene is TRBV7-9, the J gene TRBJ1-5, with D hard to call. Trimming shortened V by 7 bases and J by 7 bases, and 14 bases separated the two germline ends. The CDR3 has 13 residues. The germline V gene has CDR1 SEHNR and CDR2 FQNEAQ (reference sequence). Based on the CDR3 plus reference TRBV7-9 and TRBJ1-5, the full variable domain is DTGVSQNPRHKITKRGQNVTFRCDPISEHNRLYWYRQTLGQGPEFLTYFQNEAQLEKSRLLSDRFSAERPKGSFSTLEIQRTEQGDSAMYLCASMEGTGQPQHFGDGTRLSIL.

The chain links TRBV12-2 to TRBJ2-1; the DNA was not compared with TRBD2, the D call given in the table. TRBV12-2 represents a pseudogene. The CDR3 totals 19 residues. The CDR3 DNA reads TGTGCAAGTCGCTTAGTGGGTCTAGCGGGAGGTCCCAGGGACAATGAGCAGTTCTTC. Translation gives CASRLVGLAGGPRDNEQFF.

The chain employs TRBV9 and TRBJ1-1; D call uncertain. Germline V gene sequence: CDR1 SGDLS, CDR2 YYNGEE. The V end was cut by 3 bases, the J end by 4 bases, with 7 bases between. The CDR3 has 12 amino acids. DNA for the CDR3: TGTGCCAGCAGCGCAACCTTCACTGAAGCTTTCTTT. Protein: CASSATFTEAFF.

This clone was observed once. The chain carries TRBV5-4 and TRBJ1-1, with D maybe TRBD1 (5 bases). The germline gives CDR1 SGHNT, CDR2 YYREEE (reference sequence). Trimming removed 6 bases from V and 2 bases from J, with 14 bases in between. CDR3 length: 14 amino acids. CDR3 region: CASTVLTANTEAFF. The CDR3 DNA reads TGTGCCAGCACCGTCTTGACAGCTAACACTGAAGCTTTCTTT.

The chain carries TRBV6-5 and TRBJ1-5; TRBD1 is a possible D gene (5 bases). The CDR3 sequence is 14 residues long. V lost 0 bases and J 7 bases, leaving 10 bases between the germline ends. In germline, CDR1 is MNHEY, CDR2 SVGAGI. The CDR3 DNA sequence: TGTGCCAGCAGTTACTCCCGACAGTCCCAGCCCCAGCATTTT. Amino acid sequence: CASSYSRQSQPQHF.

The CDR3 nucleotides are TGTGCCAGCAGCTTAAGCCCCTCGGGACCGGGGACCCAGTACTTC. The encoded protein is CASSLSPSGPGTQYF. The V and J genes are TRBV7-2 and TRBJ2-5; D could derive from TRBD1 or TRBD2 (5 bases each). This CDR3 has 15 amino acids. CDR1 SGHTA and CDR2 FQGNSA come from the germline V gene. V lost 2 bases and J 7 bases, leaving 17 bases between the germline ends. Looking up the rest from reference TRBV7-2 and TRBJ2-5 gives the full variable domain: GAGVSQSPSNKVTEKGKDVELRCDPISGHTALYWYRQSLGQGLEFLIYFQGNSAPDKSGLPSDRFSAERTGGSVSTLTIQRTQQEDSAVYLCASSLSPSGPGTQYFGPGTRLLVL.

This chain connects TRBV14 to TRBJ1-5, with D possibly being TRBD1 (5 bases). The CDR3 is 15 residues long. From germline, CDR1 is SGHDN and CDR2 FVKESK. Between the trimmed V and J ends, which lost 0 bases and 4 bases, there was a span of 10 bases. The CDR3 nucleotides are TGTGCCAGCAGCCAAGAAGGGGCAGATAATCAGCCCCAGCATTTT. It codes for CASSQEGADNQPQHF.